The rows below give T cell receptor beta chains drawn from one sample of a study of cytotoxic CD8 clonotypes in ibrutinib-treated CLL. Repertoires were generated with immunoSEQ multiplex PCR, while TCRdb's copy carries only in-frame clones and drops some. The table shows 300,000 to 350,000 clones, with almost 80% occurring only once. The sample consisted of PBMCs, taken before ibrutinib treatment. These receptors were collected from a human donor with chronic lymphocytic leukemia. Each CDR3 is given with its conserved first and last residue. A D gene is named only where the DNA matches it firmly. Where a row states a size, it is once, few, many or the class of an expanded clone; other rows omit it.

j_call v_call clone_size d_call cdr3_aa cdr3_nt
TRBJ2-1 TRBV6-6 NA NA CASSYAAERNEQFF TGTGCCAGCAGTTACGCGGCAGAGAGAAATGAGCAGTTCTTC
TRBJ2-7 TRBV5-4 NA NA CASSLLAQNSYEQYF TGTGCCAGCAGCCTACTCGCTCAAAACTCCTACGAGCAGTACTTC
TRBJ2-5 TRBV27 NA NA CASSLSWLGRPQETQYF TGTGCCAGCAGTTTATCGTGGCTGGGACGGCCGCAAGAGACCCAGTACTTC
TRBJ1-5 TRBV6-1 few NA CASSPQNSNQPQHF TGTGCCAGCAGCCCCCAAAATAGCAATCAGCCCCAGCATTTT
TRBJ1-1 TRBV4-1 NA NA CASSQVTGEAFF TGCGCCAGCAGCCAAGTAACAGGGGAAGCTTTCTTT
TRBJ2-3 TRBV2 NA NA CASLLFTPDTDTQYF TGTGCCAGCCTGCTGTTTACCCCAGACACAGATACGCAGTATTTT
TRBJ1-5 TRBV7-8 NA TRBD1 CASSSPRTGRLQPQHF TGTGCCAGCAGCTCCCCCCGGACAGGGAGACTTCAGCCCCAGCATTTT
TRBJ1-5 TRBV18 few NA CASSPSPSQAISGNQPQHF TGTGCCAGCTCACCATCCCCCTCACAGGCAATTAGCGGAAATCAGCCCCAGCATTTT
TRBJ1-4 TRBV4-2 few NA CASSQVGRVNEKLFF TGTGCCAGCAGCCAAGTAGGACGAGTTAATGAAAAACTGTTTTTT
TRBJ2-5 TRBV15 once NA CATSRVGMETQYF TGTGCCACCAGCAGAGTTGGCATGGAGACCCAGTACTTC
TRBJ1-1 TRBV5-4 few NA CASTQRVGSTEAFF TGTGCCAGCACCCAAAGAGTCGGGAGCACTGAAGCTTTCTTT
TRBJ2-7 TRBV5-1 NA TRBD2 CASSLSASGRYEQYF TGCGCCAGCAGCTTGTCGGCTAGCGGGAGGTACGAGCAGTACTTC
TRBJ1-5 TRBV27 NA TRBD1 CASSPGQSNQPQHF TGTGCCAGCAGTCCGGGACAGTCCAATCAGCCCCAGCATTTT
TRBJ1-1 TRBV7-2 NA NA CASSLDRVPNTEAFF TGTGCCAGCAGCTTAGACCGGGTCCCGAACACTGAAGCTTTCTTT
TRBJ2-5 TRBV7-2 NA TRBD1 CASSRGQGETQYF TGTGCCAGCAGCCGGGGACAGGGGGAGACCCAGTACTTC
TRBJ2-7 TRBV6-1 NA NA CASSEVGTSYEQYF TGTGCCAGCAGTGAAGTCGGGACCTCCTACGAGCAGTACTTC
TRBJ1-3 TRBV7-8 NA NA CASSPQRLHFGRTSGNTIYF TGTGCCAGCAGCCCCCAGCGCCTCCACTTCGGCCGGACTTCTGGAAACACCATATATTTT
TRBJ2-5 TRBV27 NA NA CASSLSRRRSETQYF TGTGCCAGCAGTTTATCCCGTCGGCGGTCGGAGACCCAGTACTTC
TRBJ2-4 TRBV7-5 NA NA CVRSVGRGKLAKNIQYF TGTGTCAGAAGCGTGGGCCGGGGAAAACTAGCCAAAAACATTCAGTACTTC
TRBJ2-3 TRBV5-8 NA NA CASSLARSASTDTQYF TGTGCCAGCAGCTTGGCCAGGAGCGCTAGCACAGATACGCAGTATTTT
TRBJ1-5 TRBV7-2 NA NA CASSLKDPFAGYSNQPQHF TGTGCCAGCAGCTTAAAGGACCCGTTCGCAGGTTATAGCAATCAGCCCCAGCATTTT
TRBJ2-3 TRBV4-3 NA NA CASSQETRLGLTDTQYF TGCGCCAGCAGCCAAGAGACCAGATTAGGACTCACAGATACGCAGTATTTT
TRBJ2-7 TRBV15 once TRBD2 CATSAGDLSEQYF TGTGCCACCTCAGCGGGAGACTTGTCCGAGCAGTACTTC
TRBJ2-3 TRBV4-1 NA NA CASSQDESSGRDTQYF TGCGCCAGCAGCCAAGATGAGTCGTCCGGTCGCGATACGCAGTATTTT
TRBJ2-3 TRBV11-2 NA NA CASSPNRQTDTQYF TGTGCCAGCAGCCCTAACCGACAGACAGATACGCAGTATTTT
TRBJ2-1 TRBV5-1 few TRBD2 CASPTWAGGEQFF TGCGCCAGCCCTACTTGGGCGGGAGGTGAGCAGTTCTTC
TRBJ2-6 TRBV28 NA TRBD2 CASSRLAGVLSGANVLTF TGTGCCAGCAGCCGACTAGCGGGAGTTCTCTCTGGGGCCAACGTCCTGACTTTC
TRBJ1-1 TRBV30 few TRBD1 CAGDRGLTEAFF TGTGCCGGGGACAGGGGGTTAACTGAAGCTTTCTTT
TRBJ1-5 TRBV2 once NA CASGPRQPQHF TGTGCCAGCGGACCACGTCAGCCCCAGCATTTT
TRBJ2-2 TRBV9 NA NA CASSAGRLSTGELFF TGTGCCAGCAGCGCGGGACGTCTCAGCACCGGGGAGCTGTTTTTT
TRBJ1-2 TRBV5-6 NA TRBD1 CASSAGQLYGYTF TGTGCCAGCAGCGCGGGACAGCTCTATGGCTACACCTTC
TRBJ2-7 TRBV5-1 NA TRBD2 CASRASGSPEQYF TGCGCCAGCAGAGCTAGCGGGAGCCCCGAGCAGTACTTC
TRBJ1-5 TRBV2 NA NA CASSVTQGNQPQHF TGTGCCAGCAGTGTCACTCAGGGGAATCAGCCCCAGCATTTT
TRBJ2-3 TRBV5-4 NA TRBD2 CASSLRLAGNTDTQYF TGTGCCAGCAGCTTGCGGCTAGCGGGAAACACAGATACGCAGTATTTT
TRBJ2-7 TRBV6-5 NA NA CASSGTNYEQYF TGTGCCAGCAGTGGGACGAACTACGAGCAGTACTTC
TRBJ2-5 TRBV7-9 NA TRBD2 CASSLRTSGPQETQYF TGTGCCAGCAGCTTAAGGACTAGCGGTCCGCAAGAGACCCAGTACTTC
TRBJ2-3 TRBV7-6 NA TRBD2 CASRETSGSTDTQYF TGTGCCAGCAGGGAGACTAGCGGGAGTACAGATACGCAGTATTTT
TRBJ2-1 TRBV5-3 NA TRBD2 CARSLVKAGGAYNEQFF TGTGCCAGAAGCTTGGTAAAAGCGGGAGGGGCCTACAATGAGCAGTTCTTC
TRBJ2-5 TRBV9 NA NA CASSVTPHRQETQYF TGTGCCAGCAGCGTAACCCCACACCGCCAAGAGACCCAGTACTTC
TRBJ1-4 TRBV30 NA TRBD1 CAWNRGPNEKLFF TGTGCCTGGAACAGGGGGCCTAATGAAAAACTGTTTTTT
TRBJ1-1 TRBV11-2 NA NA CASSLGGMNTEAFF TGTGCCAGCAGCCTGGGGGGGATGAACACTGAAGCTTTCTTT
TRBJ2-3 TRBV6-1 NA NA CASSEPGGGSTDTQYF TGTGCCAGCAGTGAACCCGGAGGGGGTAGCACAGATACGCAGTATTTT
TRBJ2-1 TRBV28 NA NA CASSQTGDSNNEQFF TGTGCCAGCAGCCAGACAGGCGATAGCAACAATGAGCAGTTCTTC
TRBJ2-7 TRBV2 NA NA CASSGHEQYF TGTGCCAGCAGTGGCCACGAGCAGTACTTC
TRBJ1-3 TRBV5-4 NA NA CASSSPSSGNTIYF TGTGCCAGCAGCTCCCCTTCCTCTGGAAACACCATATATTTT
TRBJ2-1 TRBV19 NA NA CASSISSQGEQFF TGTGCCAGTAGTATCTCTAGTCAGGGTGAGCAGTTCTTC
TRBJ2-5 TRBV28 few NA CASSLWGDEQETQYF TGTGCCAGCAGTTTATGGGGGGACGAGCAAGAGACCCAGTACTTC